This T cell receptor (beta chain) was identified in a study of T cell responses to AZD1222 COVID-19 vaccine. CDR1 and CDR2 from the germline V gene are KGHSH and LQKENI. This CDR3 region has 15 residues. V was pared by 5 bases and J by 4 bases, with 9 bases of the junction left unmatched. This table comes from immunoSEQ multiplex PCR, and its TCRdb copy is limited to in-frame clones, with some not included. Among about 130,000 clones listed, about 93% were seen once. The rearrangement links TRBV18 to TRBJ2-7, with 9 bases identical to TRBD1. Specimen: peripheral blood, collected on day 0 of AZD1222 vaccination. The receptor's source is an adult in good health. DNA of the CDR3: TGTGCCAGCTCATCCTCCCGGGACAGGGCTTACGAGCAGTACTTC. Protein: CASSSSRDRAYEQYF.